What follows are 24 T cell receptor beta chains derived from one specimen sequenced in a study of OX40 agonist ivuxolimab in advanced cancers. TCRdb keeps only in-frame clones here, not all; method: immunoSEQ multiplex PCR. The sample carries about 86,000 clones, roughly nine tenths recorded once. This specimen was CD4+ or CD8+ T cells sorted from blood, taken in a trial of the OX40 agonist ivuxolimab. The receptors shown here come from an adult with an advanced solid tumor such as melanoma, head and neck, liver or kidney cancer.

The gene calls are TRBV28 and TRBJ1-1; D is ambiguous. Trimming left V 10 bases short and J 5 bases short, with 14 bases between. Germline CDR1 is MDHEN and CDR2 is SYDVKM. CDR3 length equals 12 residues. The CDR3 coding sequence is TGTGCCATCGGTTGGGTGGGGACTGAAGCTTTCTTT. Its translation is CAIGWVGTEAFF.

The V and J genes are TRBV19 and TRBJ1-5; TRBD1 agrees at 8 bases. The germline CDR1 and CDR2 sequences are LNHDA and SQIVND (reference sequence). The CDR3 runs to 13 residues. The J segment lost 4 bases and the V segment lost 6 bases, leaving 2 bases of the junction unmatched. CDR3 in amino acids: CASRDRENQPQHF. CDR3 sequence (DNA): TGTGCCAGTAGGGACAGGGAGAATCAGCCCCAGCATTTT.

This chain links TRBV27 with TRBJ2-1; possibly TRBD2 for D (6 bases). This CDR3 is 14 amino acids long. Germline-derived CDR1 and CDR2 are MNHEY and SMNVEV (reference sequence). Between the trimmed V and J ends, which lost 3 bases and 4 bases, there was a span of 10 bases. CDR3 loop: CASSLPGEYNEQFF. As DNA, the CDR3 is TGTGCCAGCAGTTTGCCGGGAGAATACAATGAGCAGTTCTTC.

The rearrangement joins TRBV5-1 to TRBJ2-5, with D uncertain. This CDR3 region has 17 residues. V dropped 3 bases and J dropped 5 bases, with 23 bases sitting between them. Per germline, CDR1 SGHRS and CDR2 YFSETQ. CDR3 protein: CASSSIYTESDGETQYF. CDR3 bases: TGCGCCAGCAGCTCTATATACACGGAGTCGGACGGGGAGACCCAGTACTTC.

V usage is TRBV10-2 and J usage is TRBJ2-1; 11 nucleotides match TRBD2. Germline V gene sequence: CDR1 WSHSY, CDR2 SAAADI. Unmatched junction bases numbered 4, after V lost 8 bases and J lost 1 base. CDR3 length: 15 amino acids. The CDR3 sequence is CASARLAGSYNEQFF. CDR3 coding DNA: TGCGCCAGCGCAAGACTAGCGGGATCCTACAATGAGCAGTTCTTC.

The chain has TRBV5-1 and TRBJ2-2; 8 positions agree with TRBD1. Germline lookup yields CDR1 SGHRS and CDR2 YFSETQ. V shed 3 bases and J 6 bases; nucleotides not matched to a gene: 13. This CDR3 region has 17 residues. CDR3 DNA: TGCGCCAGCAGCTGGGACAGGCATATTGATAGGTCCGGGGAGCTGTTTTTT. Translating it yields CASSWDRHIDRSGELFF.

The chain combines TRBV5-4 with TRBJ2-3; TRBD2 agrees at 7 bases. Germline V lookup: CDR1 SGHNT, CDR2 YYREEE (reference sequence). With V trimmed by 2 bases and J by 9 bases, 12 bases remained unmatched. This CDR3 has 15 amino acids. The CDR3: CASSFGGGSSVTQYF. CDR3 DNA sequence: TGTGCCAGCAGCTTTGGTGGCGGGAGTAGCGTGACGCAGTATTTT.

The rearrangement uses TRBV6-1 and TRBJ2-1, with D possibly TRBD1 on 5 matching bases. This CDR3 contains 14 residues. Trimming removed 4 bases at V and 4 bases at J, with 11 bases between. Germline V gene lookup returns CDR1 MNHNS and CDR2 SASEGT. CDR3 sequence: CASSGQGGYNEQFF. CDR3 DNA: TGTGCCAGCAGTGGGCAGGGTGGGTACAATGAGCAGTTCTTC.

The rearrangement links TRBV6-6 to TRBJ2-7; TRBD1 matches at 7 bases. The CDR3 length is 12 residues. Trimming cost V 4 bases and J 6 bases; bases outside gene matches: 3. Germline values: CDR1 MNHNY, CDR2 SVGAGI (reference sequence). The CDR3 bases are TGTGCCAGCAGTTTACAGGGGCCCGAGCAGTACTTC. Protein product: CASSLQGPEQYF.

This chain connects TRBV15 to TRBJ1-3, with D uncertain. Germline V gives CDR1 LNHNV, CDR2 YYDKDF (reference sequence). CDR3 size: 13 residues. The germline V and J ends were trimmed by 1 base and 4 bases, with 5 bases remaining between them. The CDR3 is CATSRGLGNTIYF. CDR3 sequence (DNA): TGTGCCACCAGCAGAGGCCTCGGAAACACCATATATTTT.

This clone was counted a single time. The chain combines TRBV5-6 with TRBJ2-1; D might be TRBD2 (6 bases). Germline values: CDR1 SGHDT, CDR2 YYEEEE. This CDR3 is 14 amino acids long. V lost 1 base, J lost 4 bases, and 9 bases lay in between. The chain's CDR3 is CASSLWGVYNEQFF. The CDR3 DNA is TGTGCCAGCAGCTTGTGGGGGGTGTACAATGAGCAGTTCTTC. The full variable domain, rest sourced from reference TRBV5-6 and TRBJ2-1, is DAGVTQSPTHLIKTRGQQVTLRCSPKSGHDTVSWYQQALGQGPQFIFQYYEEEERQRGNFPDRFSGHQFPNYSSELNVNALLLGDSALYLCASSLWGVYNEQFFGPGTRLTVL.

This chain connects TRBV28 to TRBJ2-3; the match to TRBD2 covers 16 bases. V was pared by 6 bases and J by 3 bases, with 15 bases of the junction left unmatched. From germline, CDR1 is MDHEN and CDR2 SYDVKM. The CDR3 covers 20 residues. This chain's CDR3 is CASRTGVGTSGRGGTDTQYF. In nucleotides, the CDR3 is TGTGCCAGCAGGACAGGAGTTGGGACTAGCGGGAGGGGGGGGACAGATACGCAGTATTTT.

CDR3 coding DNA: TGTGCCAGCAGCTTAGAGGTTAGCGGGAGGTCTCGCACAGATACGCAGTATTTT. Protein product: CASSLEVSGRSRTDTQYF. The rearrangement uses TRBV7-2 and TRBJ2-3, with TRBD2 matching 10 bases. Germline CDR1 SGHTA, CDR2 FQGNSA. This CDR3 has 18 residues. The V and J ends lost 1 base and 1 base, in that order; junction bases with no gene match: 8.

This chain uses TRBV30 with TRBJ1-2, with D perhaps matching TRBD1 (6 bases). There are 16 residues in the CDR3. Per the germline V gene, CDR1 is GTSNPN and CDR2 is SVGIG (reference sequence). Between the trimmed V and J ends, which lost 1 base and 1 base, there was a span of 16 bases. The CDR3 DNA is TGTGCCTGGAGTGGGGGCCTACAGGGATTTAACTATGGCTACACCTTC. It codes for CAWSGGLQGFNYGYTF.

This rearrangement joins TRBV5-5 to TRBJ2-7; D may be TRBD1 (6 bases). The length of the CDR3 is 14 residues. Germline lookup yields CDR1 SGHKS and CDR2 YYEKEE (reference sequence). The V end lost 0 bases, the J end lost 2 bases, and 9 bases lay between the germline ends. CDR3: CASSLEDSTYEQYF. In DNA form, the CDR3 reads TGTGCCAGCAGCTTGGAGGACAGCACCTACGAGCAGTACTTC.

This rearrangement joins TRBV27 to TRBJ2-3; possibly TRBD2 for D (5 bases). The CDR3 is made up of 14 amino acids. V was pared by 3 bases and J by 2 bases, with 9 bases between. Germline V CDR1 and CDR2: MNHEY, SMNVEV (reference sequence). CDR3 coding DNA: TGTGCCAGCAGTTTTGAGCGGAACACAGATACGCAGTATTTT. This gives the protein CASSFERNTDTQYF.

V gene TRBV7-6 combines with J gene TRBJ1-2; D unclear. V lost 3 bases and J lost 1, with 6 bases in between. The CDR3 length is 13 residues. CDR1 SGHVS and CDR2 FNYEAQ come from the germline V gene. Here the CDR3 reads CASSFTFNYGYTF. The CDR3 DNA is TGTGCCAGCAGCTTCACATTTAACTATGGCTACACCTTC.

The chain joins TRBV30 to TRBJ2-7; no reliable D call. Per the germline V gene, CDR1 is GTSNPN and CDR2 is SVGIG (reference sequence). This CDR3 region has 11 residues. Trimming took 5 bases from V and 7 from J, leaving 12 bases between them. CDR3 bases: TGTGCCTGGGGACCCGATCGGGAGCAGTACTTC. This sequence encodes CAWGPDREQYF.

The rearrangement uses TRBV9 and TRBJ2-7; D uncertain. This CDR3 is 17 amino acids long. Between the trimmed V and J ends, which lost 4 bases and 0 bases, there was a span of 20 bases. Germline V gives CDR1 SGDLS, CDR2 YYNGEE. This CDR3 reads CASSPPPGWAISYEQYF. Here the CDR3 DNA reads TGTGCCAGCAGCCCCCCTCCTGGGTGGGCCATCTCCTACGAGCAGTACTTC.

The rearrangement joins TRBV18 to TRBJ1-2; TRBD1 agrees at 11 bases. The junction had 9 bases not matched to a gene; V was cut back by 1 base and J by 5 bases. The CDR3 is 17 residues long. Germline-derived CDR1 and CDR2 are KGHSH and LQKENI. CDR3 nucleotides: TGTGCCAGCTCACCACGGACAGGGGGCCTTTTATCGTATGGCTACACCTTC. The encoded protein is CASSPRTGGLLSYGYTF.

This clone was counted a single time. The J gene is TRBJ2-3, the V gene TRBV5-1, with 13 bases fitting TRBD2. The CDR3 is 16 residues long. Trimming removed 4 bases from V and 5 bases from J; junction bases left unmatched: 7. Germline-derived CDR1 and CDR2 are SGHRS and YFSETQ. CDR3 nucleotide sequence: TGCGCCAGCAGCCTAGGACTAGCGGGAGCCGTAGATACGCAGTATTTT. It yields the protein CASSLGLAGAVDTQYF.

The chain has TRBV19 and TRBJ1-1; possibly TRBD1 for D (5 bases). The CDR3 is 14 residues long. Per germline, CDR1 LNHDA and CDR2 SQIVND (reference sequence). Between the trimmed V and J ends, which lost 5 bases and 4 bases, there was a span of 14 bases. This CDR3 is CASSWGGGLTEAFF. The DNA of the CDR3 is TGTGCCAGTAGTTGGGGCGGGGGTCTCACTGAAGCTTTCTTT.

This rearrangement joins TRBV21-1 to TRBJ2-7; the D call of TRBD1 is as the table states it, not checked on the DNA. TRBV21-1 is shown as a pseudogene. This CDR3 has 14 residues. The CDR3 region has the DNA TGTGCCAGCAGCGTAGGTGGGACAGGGAGCGAGCAGTACTTC. The encoded protein is CASSVGGTGSEQYF.

This chain joins TRBV6-5 and TRBJ2-3; possibly TRBD2 for D (6 bases). V lost 6 bases and J 0 bases, leaving 10 bases between the germline ends. CDR3 length equals 14 residues. Germline assignment: CDR1 MNHEY and CDR2 SVGAGI. The CDR3 sequence is CASSRAGSTDTQYF. CDR3 sequence (DNA): TGTGCCAGCAGCCGAGCGGGTAGCACAGATACGCAGTATTTT.